The 6 T cell receptor beta chains given below trace back to one sample, sequenced in a study of blood T cell repertoires in COVID-19. Measured with immunoSEQ multiplex PCR; TCRdb has only the in-frame clones, and not every one. The sample includes a few hundred thousand clones, over 80% of them seen just once. The specimen was PBMCs or T cells enriched from blood (not recorded which). The receptors were sampled from a man younger than 45 who had recovered from COVID-19.

V is TRBV6-5 and J is TRBJ1-3; tentatively, D is TRBD1 (6 bases). V was pared by 5 bases and J by 0 bases, with 11 bases between. The CDR3 spans 15 residues. The germline V gene has CDR1 MNHEY and CDR2 SVGAGI. The CDR3 DNA sequence: TGTGCCAGCAGTCGGGACACCGTCTCTGGAAACACCATATATTTT. This gives the protein CASSRDTVSGNTIYF.

This clone was detected a few times. The rearrangement links TRBV28 to TRBJ2-7, with TRBD1 as a possible D gene (5 bases). Per germline, CDR1 MDHEN and CDR2 SYDVKM. V shed 5 bases and J shed 5 bases, with 10 bases lying between them. This CDR3 has 12 residues. CDR3 region: CASSPTGHEQYF. DNA of the CDR3: TGTGCCAGCAGTCCTACAGGACACGAGCAGTACTTC.

This clone was detected only once. The chain links TRBV19 to TRBJ1-5; D is perhaps TRBD1 (5 bases). The CDR3 is 15 amino acids. CDR1 is LNHDA and CDR2 is SQIVND in the germline V gene (reference sequence). Trimming removed 4 bases from V and 2 bases from J, with 12 bases in between. CDR3 residues: CASSTTGSRNQPQHF. CDR3 nucleotides: TGTGCCAGTAGTACCACAGGTTCCCGCAATCAGCCCCAGCATTTT.

V usage is TRBV28 and J usage is TRBJ1-2, with 8 nucleotides matching TRBD1. The CDR3 covers 15 residues. Germline V gene lookup returns CDR1 MDHEN and CDR2 SYDVKM. J was trimmed by 0 bases and V by 5 bases; bases with no gene match: 5. CDR3 nucleotides: TGTGCCAGCAGTCCCCGACAGGGGACTAACTATGGCTACACCTTC. It translates to CASSPRQGTNYGYTF.

V gene TRBV9 combines with J gene TRBJ2-3; 9 nucleotides match TRBD2. Germline CDR1 SGDLS, CDR2 YYNGEE. V shed 0 bases and J 5 bases; nucleotides not matched to a gene: 4. The CDR3 is 15 residues long. The chain's CDR3 is CASSVGVSGGDTQYF. The CDR3 bases are TGTGCCAGCAGCGTAGGCGTTAGCGGGGGAGATACGCAGTATTTT.

The chain's CDR3 is CASSLIRFETDTQYF. The CDR3 DNA follows: TGTGCCAGCAGCTTAATCCGGTTTGAGACAGATACGCAGTATTTT. The V gene is TRBV7-2, the J gene TRBJ2-3; D not certain. The germline V and J ends were trimmed by 2 bases and 3 bases, with 12 bases remaining between them. Germline CDR1 is SGHTA and CDR2 is FQGNSA. The CDR3 is 15 amino acids.